This T cell receptor (beta chain) appears in the sequencing data of a study of blood T cell repertoires in COVID-19. This CDR3 is 13 amino acids long. Per germline, CDR1 SNHLY and CDR2 FYNNEI. Deletions cut 4 bases from V and 4 bases from J, with 10 bases between. TCRdb keeps only in-frame clones here, not all; method: immunoSEQ multiplex PCR. The table has hundreds of thousands of clones, 70% to 90% seen once. The sample taken for sequencing was peripheral blood. The sequence derives from a man younger than 35 with active or convalescent COVID-19. This rearrangement joins TRBV2 to TRBJ1-2, with D hard to call. CDR3 in DNA: TGTGCCAGCAGTGCACAGACCCGCTATGGCTACACCTTC. Protein: CASSAQTRYGYTF.